The text below deals with one T cell receptor (beta chain). What it recognizes is unknown. The data were obtained in a study of OX40 agonist ivuxolimab in advanced cancers. About the study: Every 2 weeks, ivuxolimab was infused into the patients intravenously at between 0.01 and 10 mg/kg. Among those enrolled, mean age was about 63 years (range about 23 to 90) and approximately 83% were male. Broader study findings: Expanded clones tended on average to be more numerous among CD8+ T cells than CD4+. Low normalized T-cell clonal expansion was also seen in some nonresponders.

This table comes from immunoSEQ multiplex PCR, and its TCRdb copy is limited to in-frame clones, with some not included. The sample lists some 60,000 clones; about 90% were seen once. The source material was CD4+ or CD8+ T cells sorted from blood, sampled in a trial of the OX40 agonist ivuxolimab. The clonotype originates from an adult with an advanced solid tumor such as melanoma, head and neck, liver or kidney cancer.

The DNA for the CDR3 is TGTGCCAGCAGCTTGCAGGGGCGCAGCACAGATACGCAGTATTTT. Protein product: CASSLQGRSTDTQYF. This chain links TRBV5-8 with TRBJ2-3; D possibly corresponds to TRBD1 (6 bases). This CDR3 spans 15 amino acids. Trimming shortened V by 1 base and J by 0 bases, and 9 bases separated the two germline ends. CDR1 and CDR2 from the germline V gene are SGHTS and YDEGEE.